The 2 T cell receptor beta chains below were found in one sample sequenced in a study of cytomegalovirus exposure and HLA in healthy donors (TCRdb year 2017). Library creation used the immunoSEQ multiplex PCR assay. The multiplex PCR relied on a mix of 60 forward primers for TCR Vbeta segments and 13 reverse primers for TCR Jbeta segments. TCRdb provides this immuneACCESS table in a form limited to in-frame rearrangements. Some clones are lacking; in checked studies, under half of them reflect an unresolved V gene, and why the rest are absent is not known. The sample table shows 150,000 or so clones, and approximately 88% are seen once. The leading ten clones occupy 0.38% of the sample. The sequenced sample was PBMCs. The source of these receptors is a boy younger than 10 in good health and CMV-seronegative.

This chain joins TRBV25-1 and TRBJ1-2; TRBD1 matches at 7 bases. The CDR3 loop spans 13 amino acids. Trimming cost V 5 bases and J 6 bases; bases outside gene matches: 6. The V gene's germline CDR1 is MGHDK and CDR2 SYGVNS. The CDR3 DNA reads as TGTGCCAGCAGTCAGACAGGGTACGATGGCTACACCTTC. This gives the protein CASSQTGYDGYTF.

This rearrangement joins TRBV7-2 to TRBJ2-7; 11 positions match TRBD2. Losses at the gene ends were 0 bases for V and 2 bases for J; bases not matched to a gene: 3. CDR1 is SGHTA, CDR2 FQGNSA, per germline. The CDR3 spans 16 residues. CDR3 DNA sequence: TGTGCCAGCAGCTTAGCGGGGGGACTAGCGGCCTACGAGCAGTACTTC. Protein: CASSLAGGLAAYEQYF. The full variable domain, with the rest looked up from reference TRBV7-2 and TRBJ2-7, is GAGVSQSPSNKVTEKGKDVELRCDPISGHTALYWYRQSLGQGLEFLIYFQGNSAPDKSGLPSDRFSAERTGGSVSTLTIQRTQQEDSAVYLCASSLAGGLAAYEQYFGPGTRLTVT.